Each of the 9 T cell receptor beta chains below was sequenced from the same sample in a study of shared clonotypes between healthy human individuals. The protocol was immunoSEQ multiplex PCR, while the TCRdb copy is restricted to in-frame clones and leaves out a portion. The sample yields about 590,000 clones, nearly 97% seen once. It was CD45RO-negative cells, positively selected for CCR7, that made up naive CD8 cells, with terminally differentiated effector memory CD45RA+ cells excluded. Sample: naive CD8+ T cells sorted from blood. The origin of the receptors is a woman aged 25 to 39 in good health.

The chain employs TRBV9 and TRBJ2-2; 7 nucleotides agree with TRBD2. Germline CDR1 is SGDLS and CDR2 is YYNGEE. The CDR3 is 17 amino acids. The junction had 7 bases not matched to a gene; V was cut back by 2 bases and J by 0 bases. This CDR3 reads CASSVPLAGPNTGELFF. The CDR3 nucleotides read TGTGCCAGCAGCGTTCCTTTAGCGGGTCCGAACACCGGGGAGCTGTTTTTT. Full variable domain (missing parts from reference TRBV9 and TRBJ2-2): DSGVTQTPKHLITATGQRVTLRCSPRSGDLSVYWYQQSLDQGLQFLIQYYNGEERAKGNILERFSAQQFPDLHSELNLSSLELGDSALYFCASSVPLAGPNTGELFFGEGSRLTVL.

The chain joins TRBV5-4 to TRBJ1-1; D remains ambiguous. With 0 bases removed from V and 1 base from J, the gap between germline ends came to 4 bases. CDR1 is SGHNT and CDR2 is YYREEE in the germline V gene (reference sequence). The CDR3 has 13 amino acids. CDR3 DNA: TGTGCCAGCAGCTTGGCGGAGAACACTGAAGCTTTCTTT. As protein: CASSLAENTEAFF. The full variable domain, completed using reference TRBV5-4 and TRBJ1-1, is ETGVTQSPTHLIKTRGQQVTLRCSSQSGHNTVSWYQQALGQGPQFIFQYYREEENGRGNFPPRFSGLQFPNYSSELNVNALELDDSALYLCASSLAENTEAFFGQGTRLTVV.

V is TRBV5-6 and J is TRBJ2-7; D not resolved. Deletions cut 0 bases from V and 6 bases from J, with 7 bases between. The CDR3 contains 12 residues. Germline V gene lookup returns CDR1 SGHDT and CDR2 YYEEEE. The CDR3 DNA is TGTGCCAGCAGCTTGGCTGGAAGCGAGCAGTACTTC. The encoded protein is CASSLAGSEQYF.

The chain has TRBV19 and TRBJ2-6, with D perhaps matching TRBD2 (6 bases). V lost 6 bases and J lost 2, with 17 bases in between. CDR1 and CDR2 from the germline V gene are LNHDA and SQIVND (reference sequence). The CDR3 consists of 17 residues. This CDR3 reads CASSPPGGIAGANVLTF. CDR3 DNA: TGTGCCAGTAGCCCGCCGGGCGGGATAGCTGGGGCCAACGTCCTGACTTTC.

The chain joins TRBV7-8 to TRBJ2-7, with TRBD1 as a possible D gene (6 bases). Trimming shortened V by 1 base and J by 7 bases, and 20 bases separated the two germline ends. Germline V CDR1 and CDR2: SGHVS, FQNEAQ. CDR3 length equals 16 residues. The CDR3 reads CASSLDRPGVRREQYF. The CDR3, as DNA: TGTGCCAGCAGCTTAGACCGGCCAGGGGTACGGCGGGAGCAGTACTTC. The whole variable domain, filled in from reference TRBV7-8 and TRBJ2-7, reads GAGVSQSPRYKVAKRGQDVALRCDPISGHVSLFWYQQALGQGPEFLTYFQNEAQLDKSGLPSDRFFAERPEGSVSTLKIQRTQQEDSAVYLCASSLDRPGVRREQYFGPGTRLTVT.

The genes are TRBV4-2 and TRBJ2-7; D unclear. V was pared by 1 base and J by 6 bases, with 7 bases between. The CDR3 is made up of 12 amino acids. Germline V CDR1 and CDR2: LGHNA, YNFKEQ. Written as DNA, the CDR3 is TGTGCCAGCAGCCAAGGGTGGCGCGAGCAGTACTTC. Its translation: CASSQGWREQYF.

DNA of the CDR3: TGTGCCAGCAGCTTATCAGGGATCAATTCACCCCTCCACTTT. Translating it yields CASSLSGINSPLHF. J is TRBJ1-6 and V is TRBV13, with D possibly being TRBD1 (5 bases). The CDR3 runs to 14 residues. The germline gives CDR1 PRHDT, CDR2 FYEKMQ (reference sequence). With 2 bases removed from V and 7 bases from J, the gap between germline ends came to 9 bases.

This clone was seen a single time. The chain combines TRBV13 with TRBJ2-1; a possible D gene is TRBD2 (6 bases). CDR1 is PRHDT, CDR2 FYEKMQ, per germline (reference sequence). Trimming removed 4 bases from V and 0 bases from J, with 13 bases in between. This CDR3 region has 16 residues. DNA of the CDR3: TGTGCCAGCAGCTCTCAAACTAGCCGCTCCTACAATGAGCAGTTCTTC. Translating it yields CASSSQTSRSYNEQFF.

The gene calls are TRBV4-2 and TRBJ2-5; 7 nucleotides match TRBD1. Germline loops: CDR1 LGHNA, CDR2 YNFKEQ. This CDR3 has 18 amino acids. V trimming: 5 bases; J trimming: 5 bases; junction bases outside the gene matches: 20. The CDR3: CASSARAVRDRLRETQYF. The CDR3 nucleotides read TGTGCCAGCAGCGCCAGGGCCGTCCGGGACAGACTTCGGGAGACCCAGTACTTC.